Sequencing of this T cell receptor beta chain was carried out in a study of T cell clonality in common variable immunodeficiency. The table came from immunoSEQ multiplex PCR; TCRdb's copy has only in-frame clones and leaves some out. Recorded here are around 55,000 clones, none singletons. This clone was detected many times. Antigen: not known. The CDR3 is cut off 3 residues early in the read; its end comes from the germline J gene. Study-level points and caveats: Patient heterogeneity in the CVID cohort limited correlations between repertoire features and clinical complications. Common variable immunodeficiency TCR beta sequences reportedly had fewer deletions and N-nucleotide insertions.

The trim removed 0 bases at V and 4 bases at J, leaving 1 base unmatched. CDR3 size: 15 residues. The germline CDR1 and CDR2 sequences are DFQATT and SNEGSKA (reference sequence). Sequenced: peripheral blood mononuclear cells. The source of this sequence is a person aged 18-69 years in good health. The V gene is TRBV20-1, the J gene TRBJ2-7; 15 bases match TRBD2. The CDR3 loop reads CSAREGLAGGYEQYF. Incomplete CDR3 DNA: TGCAGTGCTAGAGAGGGACTAGCGGGGGGATACGAG.